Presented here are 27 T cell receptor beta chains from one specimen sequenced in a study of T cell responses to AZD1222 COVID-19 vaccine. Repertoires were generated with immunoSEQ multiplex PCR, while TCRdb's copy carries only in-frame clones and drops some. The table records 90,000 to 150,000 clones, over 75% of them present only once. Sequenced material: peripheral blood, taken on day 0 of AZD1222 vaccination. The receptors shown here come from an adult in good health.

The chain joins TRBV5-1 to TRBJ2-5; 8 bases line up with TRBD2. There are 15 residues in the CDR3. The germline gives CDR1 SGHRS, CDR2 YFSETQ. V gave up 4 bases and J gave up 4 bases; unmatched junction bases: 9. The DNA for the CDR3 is TGCGCCAGCAGCGTGGGACCGGGGGGGCTAGAGACCCAGTACTTC. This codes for CASSVGPGGLETQYF.

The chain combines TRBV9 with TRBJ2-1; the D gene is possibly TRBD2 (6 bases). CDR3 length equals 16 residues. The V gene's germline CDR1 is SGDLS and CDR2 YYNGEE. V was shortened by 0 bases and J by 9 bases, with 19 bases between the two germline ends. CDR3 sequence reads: CASSVGELAKAREQFF. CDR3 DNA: TGTGCCAGCAGCGTAGGAGAACTAGCTAAGGCGCGTGAGCAGTTCTTC.

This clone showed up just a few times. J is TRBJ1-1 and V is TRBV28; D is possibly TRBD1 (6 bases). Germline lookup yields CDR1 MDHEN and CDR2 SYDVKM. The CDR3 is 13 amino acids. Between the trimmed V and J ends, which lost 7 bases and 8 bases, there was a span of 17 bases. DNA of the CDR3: TGTGCCAGCAACCCTCAGGGGCCGAACGAAGCTTTCTTT. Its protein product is CASNPQGPNEAFF.

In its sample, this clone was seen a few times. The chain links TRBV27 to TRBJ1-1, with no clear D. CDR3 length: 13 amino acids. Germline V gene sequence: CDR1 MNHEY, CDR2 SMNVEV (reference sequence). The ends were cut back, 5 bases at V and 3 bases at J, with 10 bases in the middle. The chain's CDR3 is CASSRATHTEAFF. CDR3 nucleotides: TGTGCCAGCAGTCGGGCCACTCACACTGAAGCTTTCTTT.

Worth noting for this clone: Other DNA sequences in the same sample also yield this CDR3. The CDR3 is CASGLVPGGLGYTF. CDR3 bases: TGTGCTAGTGGTTTGGTACCGGGGGGGCTGGGCTACACCTTC. The gene calls are TRBV12-5 and TRBJ1-2; D is possibly TRBD1 (6 bases). V lost 0 bases and J 8 bases, leaving 13 bases between the germline ends. Germline lookup yields CDR1 LGHNT and CDR2 FRNRAP. The CDR3 runs 14 residues.

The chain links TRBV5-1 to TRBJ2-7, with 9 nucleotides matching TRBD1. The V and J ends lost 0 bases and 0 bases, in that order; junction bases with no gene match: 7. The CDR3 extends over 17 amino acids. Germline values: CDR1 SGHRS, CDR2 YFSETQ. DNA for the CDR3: TGCGCCAGCAGCTTGGCCCTGGGACAGGGAGGCTCCTACGAGCAGTACTTC. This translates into CASSLALGQGGSYEQYF.

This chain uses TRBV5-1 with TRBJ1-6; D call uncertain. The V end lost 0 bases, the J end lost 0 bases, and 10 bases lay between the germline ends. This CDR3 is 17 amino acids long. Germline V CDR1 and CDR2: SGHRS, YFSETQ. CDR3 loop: CASSLERRSSYNSPLHF. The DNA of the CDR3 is TGCGCCAGCAGCTTGGAAAGACGGAGCTCCTATAATTCACCCCTCCACTTT.

CDR3 sequence reads: CSSTGGGNTIYF. CDR3 DNA sequence: TGCAGCTCGACAGGGGGCGGAAACACCATATATTTT. The V and J genes are TRBV29-1 and TRBJ1-3; 10 bases match TRBD1. This CDR3 is built from 12 residues. Germline V gene data show CDR1 as SQVTM and CDR2 as ANQGSEA. Trimming cost V 8 bases and J 4 bases; bases outside gene matches: 2.

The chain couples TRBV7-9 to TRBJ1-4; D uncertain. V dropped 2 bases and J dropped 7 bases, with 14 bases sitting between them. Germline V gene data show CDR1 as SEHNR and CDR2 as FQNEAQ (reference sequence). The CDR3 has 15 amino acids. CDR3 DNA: TGTGCCAGCAGCTTATTCGCCTCCGGTGGTGAAAAACTGTTTTTT. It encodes CASSLFASGGEKLFF.

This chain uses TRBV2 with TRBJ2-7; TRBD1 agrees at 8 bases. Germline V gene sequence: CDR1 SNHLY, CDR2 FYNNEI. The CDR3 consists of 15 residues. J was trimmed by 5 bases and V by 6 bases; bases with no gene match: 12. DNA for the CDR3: TGTGCCAGCAGAAGGGGTGGGCAGGGGGCGCACGAGCAGTACTTC. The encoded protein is CASRRGGQGAHEQYF.

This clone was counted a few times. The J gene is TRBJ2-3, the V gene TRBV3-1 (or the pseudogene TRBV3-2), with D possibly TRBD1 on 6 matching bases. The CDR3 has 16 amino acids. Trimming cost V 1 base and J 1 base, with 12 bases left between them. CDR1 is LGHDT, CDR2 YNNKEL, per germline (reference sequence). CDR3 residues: CASSQGGGKRTDTQYF. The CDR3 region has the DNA TGTGCCAGCAGCCAAGGAGGGGGTAAGCGCACAGATACGCAGTATTTT.

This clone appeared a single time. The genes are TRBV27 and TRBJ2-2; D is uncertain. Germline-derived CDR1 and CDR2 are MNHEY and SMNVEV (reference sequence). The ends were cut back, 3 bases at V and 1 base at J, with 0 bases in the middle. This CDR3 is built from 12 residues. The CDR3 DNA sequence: TGTGCCAGCAGTTTGAACACCGGGGAGCTGTTTTTT. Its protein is CASSLNTGELFF.

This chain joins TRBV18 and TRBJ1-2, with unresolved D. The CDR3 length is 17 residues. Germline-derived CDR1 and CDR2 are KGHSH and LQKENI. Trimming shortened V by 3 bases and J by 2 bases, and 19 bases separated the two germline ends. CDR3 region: CASSPVGTSAVNYGYTF. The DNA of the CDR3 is TGTGCCAGCTCACCGGTGGGTACCTCGGCGGTGAACTATGGCTACACCTTC.

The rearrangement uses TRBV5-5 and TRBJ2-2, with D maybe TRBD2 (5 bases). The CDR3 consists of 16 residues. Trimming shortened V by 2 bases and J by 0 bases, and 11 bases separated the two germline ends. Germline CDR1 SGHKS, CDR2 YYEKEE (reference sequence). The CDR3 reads CASSFLRGANTGELFF. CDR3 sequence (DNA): TGTGCCAGCAGCTTTCTTCGGGGAGCGAACACCGGGGAGCTGTTTTTT.

CDR3 residues: CASSYPPDRGLGIQYF. The CDR3 DNA follows: TGTGCCAGCAGTTACCCCCCGGACAGGGGGCTTGGCATTCAGTACTTC. The chain employs TRBV6-7 and TRBJ2-4; 11 nucleotides align to TRBD1. TRBV6-7 falls under the ORF class, with uncertain function. This CDR3 region has 16 residues. The J segment lost 9 bases and the V segment lost 2 bases, leaving 9 bases of the junction unmatched.

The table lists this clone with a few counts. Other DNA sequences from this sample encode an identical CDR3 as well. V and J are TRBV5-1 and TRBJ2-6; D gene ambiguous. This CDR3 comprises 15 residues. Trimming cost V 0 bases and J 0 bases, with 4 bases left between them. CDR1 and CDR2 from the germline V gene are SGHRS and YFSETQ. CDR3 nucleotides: TGCGCCAGCAGCTTGGGACCCTCTGGGGCCAACGTCCTGACTTTC. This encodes CASSLGPSGANVLTF.

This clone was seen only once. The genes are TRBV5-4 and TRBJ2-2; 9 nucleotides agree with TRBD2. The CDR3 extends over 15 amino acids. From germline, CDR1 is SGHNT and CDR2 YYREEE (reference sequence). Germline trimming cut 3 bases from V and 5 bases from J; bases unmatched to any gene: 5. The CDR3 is CASSSRGGATGELFF. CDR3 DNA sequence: TGTGCCAGCAGCTCCCGCGGGGGGGCGACCGGGGAGCTGTTTTTT.

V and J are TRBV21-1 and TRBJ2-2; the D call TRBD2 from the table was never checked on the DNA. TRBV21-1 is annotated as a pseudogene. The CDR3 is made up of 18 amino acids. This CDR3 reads CASTDTSGRTPNTGELFF. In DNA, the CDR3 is TGTGCCAGCACCGACACTAGCGGGAGGACACCAAACACCGGGGAGCTGTTTTTT.

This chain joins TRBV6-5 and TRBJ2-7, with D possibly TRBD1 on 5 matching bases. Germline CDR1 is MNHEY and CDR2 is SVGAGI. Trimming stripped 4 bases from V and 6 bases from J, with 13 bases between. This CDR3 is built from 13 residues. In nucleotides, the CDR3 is TGTGCCAGCAGTTCGCAAACAGGTACCGAGCAGTACTTC. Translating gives CASSSQTGTEQYF.

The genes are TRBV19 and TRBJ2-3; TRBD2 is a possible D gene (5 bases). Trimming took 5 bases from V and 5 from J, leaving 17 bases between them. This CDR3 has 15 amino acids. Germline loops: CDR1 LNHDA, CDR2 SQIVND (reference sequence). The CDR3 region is CASSYRRTARDTQYF. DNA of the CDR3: TGTGCCAGTAGTTACCGGAGGACCGCCCGAGATACGCAGTATTTT. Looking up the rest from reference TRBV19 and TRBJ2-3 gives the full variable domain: DGGITQSPKYLFRKEGQNVTLSCEQNLNHDAMYWYRQDPGQGLRLIYYSQIVNDFQKGDIAEGYSVSREKKESFPLTVTSAQKNPTAFYLCASSYRRTARDTQYFGPGTRLTVL.

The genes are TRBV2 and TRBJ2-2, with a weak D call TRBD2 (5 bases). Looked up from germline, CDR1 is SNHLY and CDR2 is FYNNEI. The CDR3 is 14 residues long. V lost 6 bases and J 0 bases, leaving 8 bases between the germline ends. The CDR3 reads CASRALANTGELFF. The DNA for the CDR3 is TGTGCCAGCAGAGCACTAGCGAACACCGGGGAGCTGTTTTTT.

The CDR3 spells CASSPRGNAAGELFF. The CDR3, as DNA: TGCGCCAGCAGCCCCAGAGGCAACGCCGCCGGGGAGCTGTTTTTT. V and J are TRBV5-1 and TRBJ2-2; no firm D call. Germline CDR1 reads SGHRS; CDR2 reads YFSETQ. This CDR3 is 15 amino acids long. The germline V and J ends were trimmed by 4 bases and 6 bases, with 16 bases remaining between them.

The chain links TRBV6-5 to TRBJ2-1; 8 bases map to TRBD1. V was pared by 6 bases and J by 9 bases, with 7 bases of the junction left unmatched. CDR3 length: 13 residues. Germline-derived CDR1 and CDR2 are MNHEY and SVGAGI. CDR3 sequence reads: CASRDRATAEQFF. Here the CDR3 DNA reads TGTGCCAGCAGGGACAGGGCTACGGCTGAGCAGTTCTTC.

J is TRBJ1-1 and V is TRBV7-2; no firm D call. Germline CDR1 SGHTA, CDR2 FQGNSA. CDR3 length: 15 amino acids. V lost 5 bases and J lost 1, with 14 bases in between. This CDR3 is CASSPRSFGNTEAFF. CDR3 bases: TGTGCCAGCAGCCCAAGATCGTTTGGGAACACTGAAGCTTTCTTT.

For the CDR3, the DNA is TGTGCCAGCAGTTTGAAGCAGGGACAGTTCTTC. Translated, it gives CASSLKQGQFF. This chain connects TRBV12-3 or TRBV12-4 to TRBJ2-1, with a tentative D call TRBD1 (5 bases). This CDR3 has 11 residues. The V and J ends lost 3 bases and 13 bases respectively, with 10 bases between them.

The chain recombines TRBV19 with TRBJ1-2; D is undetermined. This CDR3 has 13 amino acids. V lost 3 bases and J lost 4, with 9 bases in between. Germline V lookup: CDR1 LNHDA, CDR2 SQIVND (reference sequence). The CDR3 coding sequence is TGTGCCAGTAGTATTGGGCACCCCTATGGCTACACCTTC. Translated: CASSIGHPYGYTF.

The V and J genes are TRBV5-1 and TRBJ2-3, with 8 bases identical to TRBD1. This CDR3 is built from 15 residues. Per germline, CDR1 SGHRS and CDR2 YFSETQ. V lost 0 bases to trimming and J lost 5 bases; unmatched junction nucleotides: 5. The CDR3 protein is CASSLGDRFQDTQYF. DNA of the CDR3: TGCGCCAGCAGCTTGGGGGACAGGTTTCAAGATACGCAGTATTTT. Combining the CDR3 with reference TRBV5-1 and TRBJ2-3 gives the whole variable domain KAGVTQTPRYLIKTRGQQVTLSCSPISGHRSVSWYQQTPGQGLQFLFEYFSETQRNKGNFPGRFSGRQFSNSRSEMNVSTLELGDSALYLCASSLGDRFQDTQYFGPGTRLTVL.